Below, 10 T cell receptor beta chains from the same sample are listed, as sequenced in a study of CD8 T cells in ankylosing spondylitis. TCRdb reprocessed the 5' RACE reads with MiXCR, giving one entry per CDR3 protein. The data show tens of thousands of distinct CDR3 sequences, with around 6% seen just once and 9.5% to 15% held by the top ten. The material sequenced was blood, either unsorted or a sorted T cell fraction (not recorded which). The receptors derive from a male donor with ankylosing spondylitis or in good health (not recorded which).

This clonotype appeared many times. The J gene is TRBJ2-5, the V gene TRBV2, with 10 nucleotides matching TRBD1. Germline V CDR1 and CDR2: SNHLY, FYNNEI. This CDR3 has 12 amino acids. Trimming took 11 bases from V and 5 from J; bases not matched to a gene: 5. The CDR3 nucleotides read TGTGCCGTCCGGGACAGGGGTGAGACCCAGTACTTC. This encodes CAVRDRGETQYF.

There are a few counts of this clonotype. The rearrangement links TRBV7-3 to TRBJ2-2; a weak D match, TRBD2 (6 bases). The CDR3 totals 15 residues. Germline loops: CDR1 SGHTA, CDR2 FQGTGA. The germline V and J ends were trimmed by 2 bases and 7 bases, with 14 bases remaining between them. Written as DNA, the CDR3 is TGTGCCAGCAGCTTAGTGGGACTCCGCAGCGGGGAGCTGTTTTTT. Its translation: CASSLVGLRSGELFF.

Comment on this clonotype: With a much larger clone just one base away, this may be a read error. The chain employs TRBV20-1 and TRBJ2-2; D is unresolved. The germline CDR1 and CDR2 sequences are DFQATT and SNEGSKA (reference sequence). The CDR3 runs to 13 residues. V lost 2 bases, J lost 4 bases, and 8 bases lay in between. The CDR3 DNA reads as TGCAGTGCTAGAAAAGGTGGCACCGGGGAGCTGTTTTTT. Protein sequence: CSARKGGTGELFF.

This clonotype was detected ten times or more. Here the CDR3 reads CSARDFPGRSQETQYF. The CDR3 region has the DNA TGCAGTGCTAGAGATTTTCCAGGGAGGTCCCAAGAGACCCAGTACTTC. The chain carries TRBV20-1 and TRBJ2-5, with D maybe TRBD2 (6 bases). This CDR3 is 16 amino acids long. V lost 0 bases and J 1 base, leaving 15 bases between the germline ends. Germline V gives CDR1 DFQATT, CDR2 SNEGSKA (reference sequence).

Many counts were recorded for this clonotype. CDR3 sequence (DNA): TGCAGCGTCAGAGCGGTACTAGCGGGGTACAATGAGCAGTTCTTC. Protein: CSVRAVLAGYNEQFF. The chain joins TRBV29-1 to TRBJ2-1; 10 nucleotides line up with TRBD2. V was pared by 6 bases and J by 4 bases, with 9 bases of the junction left unmatched. Germline V CDR1 and CDR2: SQVTM, ANQGSEA. This CDR3 has 15 residues.

This clonotype was observed many times. V gene TRBV12-3 or TRBV12-4 combines with J gene TRBJ1-5, with D tentatively TRBD1 (5 bases). This CDR3 contains 13 residues. Trimming shortened V by 6 bases and J by 7 bases, and 13 bases separated the two germline ends. The CDR3 loop is CASSSQGGQPQHF. The CDR3 DNA reads TGTGCCAGCAGCTCCCAGGGAGGCCAGCCCCAGCATTTT.

This clonotype has ten or more counts. The chain recombines TRBV20-1 with TRBJ2-7, with 8 bases lining up with TRBD1. With 6 bases clipped from V and 5 bases from J, the junction kept 9 bases outside the gene matches. CDR3 length equals 13 residues. Germline CDR1 reads DFQATT; CDR2 reads SNEGSKA (reference sequence). The CDR3 region is CSAGTGTINEQYF. The CDR3 DNA reads as TGCAGTGCCGGGACAGGAACGATAAACGAGCAGTACTTC.

This clonotype was seen repeatedly, ten times or more. The chain is built from TRBV29-1 and TRBJ1-2; tentatively, D is TRBD1 (5 bases). This CDR3 is 15 amino acids long. Per germline, CDR1 SQVTM and CDR2 ANQGSEA. Trimming left V 5 bases short and J 7 bases short, with 23 bases between. The CDR3: CSVPVVTGPFRGYTF. CDR3 nucleotide sequence: TGCAGCGTTCCAGTAGTCACAGGCCCCTTCCGTGGCTACACCTTC.

This clonotype was seen ten or more times. The chain is built from TRBV20-1 and TRBJ1-2; D remains ambiguous. Deletions cut 1 base from V and 4 bases from J, with 7 bases between. CDR3 length equals 12 residues. Germline CDR1 is DFQATT and CDR2 is SNEGSKA (reference sequence). The CDR3 DNA reads TGCAGTGCTAGAGTAGAGGGCTATGGCTACACCTTC. Protein: CSARVEGYGYTF.

This clonotype was counted many times. The chain links TRBV12-5 to TRBJ2-1; tentatively, D is TRBD1 (6 bases). Germline CDR1 is LGHNT and CDR2 is FRNRAP. V was pared by 2 bases and J by 10 bases, with 12 bases between. The CDR3 is 13 amino acids. For the CDR3, the DNA is TGTGCTAGTGGTTTGTCGAAGGGGACAGAGCAGTTCTTC. This encodes CASGLSKGTEQFF.